A selection of T cell receptor beta chains follows, all from one sample in a study of blood T cell repertoires in COVID-19. Clones were read by immunoSEQ multiplex PCR, and TCRdb kept only the in-frame ones, dropping some. The table includes 250,000 or so clones, around 84% detected once. The sample taken for sequencing was peripheral blood. The source of these receptors is a woman in her 40s who had recovered from COVID-19. CDR3s include the opening cysteine and the closing phenylalanine or tryptophan. The D gene is left open where the match is weak. Rows may omit the clone size; those that give it use once, few, many or a size class.

D	V	J	size	DNA	CDR3
-	TRBV12-3/TRBV12-4	TRBJ2-1	once	TGTGCCAGCAGTTACCTCGGGGGTGGTGAGCAGTTCTTC	CASSYLGGGEQFF
-	TRBV5-1	TRBJ2-2	-	TGCGCCAGCAGCTTGGTGGACAAGAACACCGGGGAGCTGTTTTTT	CASSLVDKNTGELFF
-	TRBV10-3	TRBJ1-6	-	TGTGCCATCAGTGAGGGGCGGGAGAATTCACCCCTCCACTTT	CAISEGRENSPLHF
-	TRBV2	TRBJ1-5	-	TGTGCCAGCAGTGAAGCCTTCCGACAGAAGCCCCAGCATTTT	CASSEAFRQKPQHF
-	TRBV13	TRBJ2-2	-	TGTGCCAGCAGTTCCTACACCGGGGAGCTGTTTTTT	CASSSYTGELFF
-	TRBV4-1	TRBJ2-4	-	TGCGCCAGCAGCCAAGATCAGGCCAACATTCAGTACTTC	CASSQDQANIQYF
TRBD1	TRBV9	TRBJ2-2	-	TGTGCCAGCAGCCCCCGGACAGGGGCCGGGGAGCTGTTTTTT	CASSPRTGAGELFF
-	TRBV11-1	TRBJ2-7	few	TGTGCCAGCAGCTTAGGGGGGACAACCTACGAGCAGTACTTC	CASSLGGTTYEQYF
-	TRBV28	TRBJ1-1	-	TGTGCCAGTGGGAGGGTGAACACTGAAGCTTTCTTT	CASGRVNTEAFF
-	TRBV5-1	TRBJ1-4	-	TGCGCCAGCAGCTTCTTGGTCAGATCAACTAATGAAAAACTGTTTTTT	CASSFLVRSTNEKLFF
-	TRBV7-2	TRBJ2-1	-	TGTGCCAGCAGCCCCTATAACAATGAGCAGTTCTTC	CASSPYNNEQFF
TRBD1	TRBV28	TRBJ1-5	few	TGTGCCAGCAGTTTAGGCCCCGGACAGGGGAAGGGCAATCAGCCCCAGCATTTT	CASSLGPGQGKGNQPQHF
-	TRBV6-5	TRBJ1-5	-	TGTGCCAGCAGTTACTCGAAAGGGGCCCCAGGGCCCCAGCATTTT	CASSYSKGAPGPQHF
-	TRBV4-2	TRBJ1-6	-	TGTGCCAGCAGCCAGCTCCACGCAGGCAGGAATTCACCCCTCCACTTT	CASSQLHAGRNSPLHF
TRBD1	TRBV29-1	TRBJ1-1	-	TGCACCATTGACAGGGACACTGAAGCTTTCTTT	CTIDRDTEAFF
-	TRBV7-2	TRBJ2-2	few	TGTGCCAGCAGCTTCAGGGGGGCGAACACCGGGGAGCTGTTTTTT	CASSFRGANTGELFF
-	TRBV5-1	TRBJ2-5	-	TGCGCCAGCAGCTTTCAGGGAGGAGGCCAAGAGACCCAGTACTTC	CASSFQGGGQETQYF
TRBD1	TRBV4-1	TRBJ2-7	-	TGCGCCAGCAGCCAAAGATTTTCAAACAGGGGTCGGTACGAGCAGTACTTC	CASSQRFSNRGRYEQYF
-	TRBV5-1	TRBJ1-5	-	TGCGCCAGCAGCCCCTCGGGAAATAGCAATCAGCCCCAGCATTTT	CASSPSGNSNQPQHF
TRBD1	TRBV5-4	TRBJ1-3	-	TGTGCCAGCAGCTCGGGACAGGGGGGAAACACCATATATTTT	CASSSGQGGNTIYF
-	TRBV9	TRBJ1-2	-	TGTGCCAGCAGCGTTCCAGGGTACGGCTACACCTTC	CASSVPGYGYTF
TRBD1	TRBV6-1	TRBJ1-2	-	TGTGCCAGCAGTGAGGGGGTTAGGGACAGCTATGGCTACACCTTC	CASSEGVRDSYGYTF
-	TRBV3-1/TRBV3-2	TRBJ2-7	few	TGTGCCAGCAGCCAAGCACCCGTGGGGGGGCAGTACTTC	CASSQAPVGGQYF
-	TRBV15	TRBJ1-3	-	TGTGCCACCAGCAGTCACTCTGGAAACACCATATATTTT	CATSSHSGNTIYF
TRBD1	TRBV28	TRBJ2-6	-	TGTGCCAGCAGGGTGACAGGGTTCGGTGGGGCCAACGTCCTGACTTTC	CASRVTGFGGANVLTF
TRBD1	TRBV30	TRBJ1-6	once	TGTGCCGGGGACAGGGAAAATTCACCCCTCCACTTT	CAGDRENSPLHF
-	TRBV7-2	TRBJ1-1	-	TGTGCCAGCAGCTTACCGGTCGGTCGGGTTGAAGCTTTCTTT	CASSLPVGRVEAFF
TRBD1	TRBV15	TRBJ1-1	-	TGTGCCACCAGCCCTCGGTTCAGGGGGCTGAACACTGAAGCTTTCTTT	CATSPRFRGLNTEAFF
-	TRBV7-9	TRBJ1-5	-	TGTGCCAGCAGCTTAGGGGGTCAGGGGCTCCATCAGCCCCAGCATTTT	CASSLGGQGLHQPQHF
-	TRBV3-1/TRBV3-2	TRBJ1-1	-	TGTGCCAGCAGCGAAGGGTTTAGGGAGACTGAAGCTTTCTTT	CASSEGFRETEAFF
TRBD1	TRBV6-5	TRBJ1-5	few	TGTGCCAGCAGTAAGACAGGGTATCAGCCCCAGCATTTT	CASSKTGYQPQHF
TRBD2	TRBV4-1	TRBJ2-2	-	TGCGCCAGCAGCCCAGAGGGGATAGCGGGGGGGCAACGGACCGGGGAGCTGTTTTTT	CASSPEGIAGGQRTGELFF
TRBD1	TRBV30	TRBJ2-1	-	TGTGCCTGGAGTGCAGGGACAGGGGGCTTTGAGCAGTTCTTC	CAWSAGTGGFEQFF
-	TRBV5-1	TRBJ2-5	-	TGCGCCAGCAGCCCCACTGGAGAGACCCAGTACTTC	CASSPTGETQYF
-	TRBV9	TRBJ1-1	-	TGTGCCAGCAGCGTAGGGTCAGCACCGCGAGGGACTGAAGCTTTCTTT	CASSVGSAPRGTEAFF
-	TRBV18	TRBJ2-5	-	TGTGCCAGCTCACAGTCTAGCTTTGAGACCCAGTACTTC	CASSQSSFETQYF
-	TRBV10-3	TRBJ1-4	-	TGTGCCATCCGAGGCAGTGCAACTAATGAAAAACTGTTTTTT	CAIRGSATNEKLFF
TRBD1	TRBV7-9	TRBJ2-1	-	TGTGCCAGCAGGCCCGGGACAGGGCTCAATGAGCAGTTCTTC	CASRPGTGLNEQFF
TRBD2	TRBV5-6	TRBJ2-3	-	TGTGCCAGCAGATGGACTAGCGGGGGGGCCGCAACAGATACGCAGTATTTT	CASRWTSGGAATDTQYF
-	TRBV6-5	TRBJ1-2	-	TGTGCCAGCAGCGGGGCCAGGGGTATATACTTC	CASSGARGIYF
-	TRBV5-5	TRBJ1-3	-	TGTGCCAGCAGCTTGGAACTGGCCAGGGGATTAGACACCATATATTTT	CASSLELARGLDTIYF
TRBD1	TRBV3-1/TRBV3-2	TRBJ2-1	once	TGTGCCAGCAGCCCCGGGCCTGGACAGGCGAACAATGAGCAGTTCTTC	CASSPGPGQANNEQFF
-	TRBV2	TRBJ1-2	-	TGTGCCAGCAGAGGGGACATAGGGTATGGCTACACCTTC	CASRGDIGYGYTF
TRBD2	TRBV19	TRBJ2-1	-	TGTGCCAGTAGTGGAGCGGGACCCTACAATGAGCAGTTCTTC	CASSGAGPYNEQFF
-	TRBV6-5	TRBJ2-7	-	TGTGCCAGCTTTCGGACAGCCTACGAGCAGTACTTC	CASFRTAYEQYF
-	TRBV27	TRBJ2-2	once	TGTGCCAGCAGTTTATGGGACACAAACACCGGGGAGCTGTTTTTT	CASSLWDTNTGELFF
TRBD1	TRBV28	TRBJ1-6	-	TGTGCCAGCAGTTCCGAATCCGACAGGGGATGGAATTCACCCCTCCACTTT	CASSSESDRGWNSPLHF
TRBD1	TRBV5-4	TRBJ1-2	-	TGTGCCAGCAACCCGGACAGGGGGAACTATGGCTACACCTTC	CASNPDRGNYGYTF
-	TRBV2	TRBJ2-7	-	TGTGCCAGCAGTGCAGGTTCTTGGACAGACGACGAGCAGTACTTC	CASSAGSWTDDEQYF
TRBD1	TRBV10-2	TRBJ1-3	-	TGCGCCAGCAGGACAGGGGGAAGCTCTGGAAACACCATATATTTT	CASRTGGSSGNTIYF
-	TRBV2	TRBJ2-3	-	TGTGCCAGCAGCAACCGGGAGCAGCGCGCAGATACGCAGTATTTT	CASSNREQRADTQYF